Following are 4 T cell receptor beta chains from one sample sequenced in a study of cytotoxic CD8 clonotypes in ibrutinib-treated CLL. Some clones are missing from TCRdb's copy, which holds only in-frame ones; the method was immunoSEQ multiplex PCR. The sample has about 140,000 clones, 80% seen once. Sequencing used PBMCs, obtained after 36 months of ibrutinib treatment. The receptors were gathered from a human donor with chronic lymphocytic leukemia.

The V and J genes are TRBV5-1 and TRBJ2-5; weak D call: TRBD2 (7 bases). The V end lost 4 bases, the J end lost 4 bases, and 17 bases lay between the germline ends. Germline lookup yields CDR1 SGHRS and CDR2 YFSETQ. This CDR3 contains 15 residues. The CDR3 coding sequence is TGCGCCAGCAGCCTATCTAGCGGAGGGGGAGAGACCCAGTACTTC. Amino acid sequence: CASSLSSGGGETQYF.

CDR3 loop: CASSQDWVRGYGYTF. The DNA for the CDR3 is TGCGCCAGCAGCCAAGATTGGGTCAGGGGCTATGGCTACACCTTC. This rearrangement joins TRBV4-1 to TRBJ1-2; D perhaps matches TRBD1 (6 bases). Germline V gene lookup returns CDR1 MGHRA and CDR2 YSYEKL. The CDR3 covers 15 residues. V lost 0 bases and J 4 bases, leaving 12 bases between the germline ends.

The chain joins TRBV27 to TRBJ1-5, with a weak D call TRBD1 (6 bases). The CDR3 length is 20 residues. The germline V gene encodes CDR1 MNHEY and CDR2 SMNVEV (reference sequence). Trimming left V 0 bases short and J 4 bases short, with 25 bases between. CDR3 residues: CASSLSISGTPTGTNQPQHF. For the CDR3, the DNA is TGTGCCAGCAGTTTATCAATCTCCGGGACACCGACCGGGACTAATCAGCCCCAGCATTTT.

V gene TRBV7-2 combines with J gene TRBJ2-5; D remains ambiguous. Trimming left V 5 bases short and J 1 base short, with 20 bases between. This CDR3 region has 17 residues. The V gene's germline CDR1 is SGHTA and CDR2 FQGNSA. CDR3 DNA sequence: TGTGCCAGCAGCCCGCAAACGGTGACGTTATTCCAAGAGACCCAGTACTTC. As protein: CASSPQTVTLFQETQYF.